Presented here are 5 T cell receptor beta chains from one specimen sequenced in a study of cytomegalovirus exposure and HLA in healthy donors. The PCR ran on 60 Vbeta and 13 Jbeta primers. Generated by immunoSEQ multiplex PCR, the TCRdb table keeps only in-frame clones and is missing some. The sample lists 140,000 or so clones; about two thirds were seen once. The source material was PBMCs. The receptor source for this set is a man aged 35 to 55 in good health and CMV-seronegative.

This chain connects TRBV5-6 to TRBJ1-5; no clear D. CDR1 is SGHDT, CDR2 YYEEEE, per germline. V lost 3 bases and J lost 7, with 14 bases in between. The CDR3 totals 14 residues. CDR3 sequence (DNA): TGTGCCAGCAGCTCGAATGGACTATTCCAGCCCCAGCATTTT. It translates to CASSSNGLFQPQHF.

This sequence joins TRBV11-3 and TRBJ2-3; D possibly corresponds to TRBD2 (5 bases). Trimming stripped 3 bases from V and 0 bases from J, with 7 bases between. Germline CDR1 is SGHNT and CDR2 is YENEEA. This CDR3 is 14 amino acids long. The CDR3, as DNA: TGTGCCAGCAGCTTGTCGGGGAGCACAGATACGCAGTATTTT. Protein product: CASSLSGSTDTQYF.

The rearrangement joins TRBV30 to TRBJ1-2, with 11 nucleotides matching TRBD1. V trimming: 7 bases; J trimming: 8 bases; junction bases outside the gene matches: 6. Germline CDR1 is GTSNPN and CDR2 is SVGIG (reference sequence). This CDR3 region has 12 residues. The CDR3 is CAFGQGAQGYTF. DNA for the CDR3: TGTGCCTTCGGACAGGGGGCGCAAGGCTACACCTTC.

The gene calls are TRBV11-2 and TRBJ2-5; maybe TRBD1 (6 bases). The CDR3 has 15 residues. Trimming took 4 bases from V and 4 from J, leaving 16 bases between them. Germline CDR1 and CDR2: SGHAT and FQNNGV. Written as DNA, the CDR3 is TGTGCCAGCAGCTCGCCGGACAGTGCCCGAGAGACCCAGTACTTC. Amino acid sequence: CASSSPDSARETQYF.

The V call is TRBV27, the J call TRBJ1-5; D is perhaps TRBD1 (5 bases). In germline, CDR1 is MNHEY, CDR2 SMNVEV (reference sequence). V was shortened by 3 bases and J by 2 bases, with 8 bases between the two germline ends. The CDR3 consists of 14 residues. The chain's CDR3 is CASSFVGRNQPQHF. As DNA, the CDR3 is TGTGCCAGCAGTTTTGTGGGGCGCAATCAGCCCCAGCATTTT.